Listed below are T cell receptor beta chains from one sample, sequenced in a study of blood T cell repertoires in COVID-19. Here immunoSEQ multiplex PCR was the method, and the copy in TCRdb shows in-frame clones only, minus some. The sample holds some 140,000 clones, roughly 80% seen once. Sequenced input: peripheral blood. The receptors shown here come from a woman in her fifties or sixties with COVID-19, enrolled during active disease. Both conserved end residues are part of each CDR3. D genes are given only for firm matches. Expanded clones get a size class; other rows say once, few or many, or leave the size out.

NA	TRBV10-1	NA	TRBJ1-1	TGCGCCAGCAGTCGGACAGCCACTGAAGCTTTCTTT	CASSRTATEAFF
NA	TRBV11-2	TRBD1	TRBJ1-1	TGTGCCAGCAGCTTAGCGGGACAGGCAGGAACTGAAGCTTTCTTT	CASSLAGQAGTEAFF
NA	TRBV24-1	NA	TRBJ1-4	TGTGCCACCTCGGGGGGAGGAGCAACTAATGAAAAACTGTTTTTT	CATSGGGATNEKLFF
NA	TRBV18	NA	TRBJ2-4	TGTGCCAGCTCACCAAACAGCCTAGCCAAAAACATTCAGTACTTC	CASSPNSLAKNIQYF
NA	TRBV9	NA	TRBJ2-4	TGTGCCAGCAGCGTAGAGGCTAGTTTTAGAAACATTCAGTACTTC	CASSVEASFRNIQYF
NA	TRBV23-1	NA	TRBJ1-2	TGCGCCAGCGTACAGAACAGGCGATCCTATGGCTACACCTTC	CASVQNRRSYGYTF
NA	TRBV19	NA	TRBJ1-1	TGTGCCAGTAGTATTGGACGGCTAGAGGGTGAAGCTTTCTTT	CASSIGRLEGEAFF
NA	TRBV5-1	TRBD2	TRBJ2-1	TGCGCCAGCAGCTTGGGACTAGCGGGTGGGTACAATGAGCAGTTCTTC	CASSLGLAGGYNEQFF
NA	TRBV9	NA	TRBJ1-6	TGTGCCAGCAGCGAGACACAGGGTAATTCACCCCTCCACTTT	CASSETQGNSPLHF
few	TRBV2	NA	TRBJ1-2	TGTGCCAGCAGTGAAAGGGGACTGGACTATGGCTACACCTTC	CASSERGLDYGYTF
NA	TRBV19	TRBD1	TRBJ1-2	TGTGCCAGTAGTATAGCCCGACAGGGGGCGGTGGACTATGGCTACACCTTC	CASSIARQGAVDYGYTF
NA	TRBV27	NA	TRBJ2-7	TGTGCCAGCAGTTTATCGTGGACTGCTAACGAGCAGTACTTC	CASSLSWTANEQYF
NA	TRBV18	TRBD1	TRBJ1-2	TGTGCCAGCTCACCCCGACAGGGGGAGGGTGGCTACACCTTC	CASSPRQGEGGYTF
NA	TRBV7-9	NA	TRBJ2-6	TGTGCCAGCAGCTTATTCTCCTGGGCAGGGCCAACTGGGGCCAACGTCCTGACTTTC	CASSLFSWAGPTGANVLTF
NA	TRBV10-1	NA	TRBJ2-3	TGCGCCAGCAGTGAGTCTCGAGGTAGCACAGATACGCAGTATTTT	CASSESRGSTDTQYF
NA	TRBV12-3/TRBV12-4	TRBD1	TRBJ1-1	TGTGCCAGCACCTCGCCAGGGGGGACTGAAGCTTTCTTT	CASTSPGGTEAFF
NA	TRBV29-1	NA	TRBJ2-1	TGCAGCGTTGAACTAAGCTCCTACAATGAGCAGTTCTTC	CSVELSSYNEQFF
NA	TRBV5-1	TRBD1	TRBJ2-1	TGCGCCAGCAGGGGTGGGGGACAGATTTCCATAGGTGAGCAGTTCTTC	CASRGGGQISIGEQFF
once	TRBV27	NA	TRBJ1-1	TGTGCCAGCAGTTTATCGATACAGGGTGAAGCTTTCTTT	CASSLSIQGEAFF
NA	TRBV3-1/TRBV3-2	TRBD1	TRBJ2-5	TGTGCCAGCAGCCAAGATGCCCACAGGGGCGAGACCCAGTACTTC	CASSQDAHRGETQYF
NA	TRBV6-1	NA	TRBJ1-1	TGTGCCAGCATCAAGGACAGTCTTACGAACACTGAAGCTTTCTTT	CASIKDSLTNTEAFF
NA	TRBV5-1	NA	TRBJ2-7	TGCGCCAGCAGCCCGGCAACGGGAATATCCTACACCTACGAGCAGTACTTC	CASSPATGISYTYEQYF
NA	TRBV5-4	NA	TRBJ1-1	TGTGCCAGCAGGCCTACAGGGCCCAACACTGAAGCTTTCTTT	CASRPTGPNTEAFF
NA	TRBV18	TRBD1	TRBJ1-6	TGTGCCAGCTCCCCTGGGACAGGGGGTTCACCCCTCCACTTT	CASSPGTGGSPLHF
NA	TRBV3-1/TRBV3-2	TRBD2	TRBJ2-1	TGTGCCAGCAGCCCGCATTTAGCGGGAGATTCCTACAATGAGCAGTTCTTC	CASSPHLAGDSYNEQFF
NA	TRBV7-8	NA	TRBJ1-2	TGTGCCAGCAGGGGCATGCAGGACTATGGCTACACCTTC	CASRGMQDYGYTF
NA	TRBV29-1	NA	TRBJ1-4	TGCAGCGTGGATACCACGGGTGAAAAACTGTTTTTT	CSVDTTGEKLFF
NA	TRBV9	NA	TRBJ1-2	TGTGCCAGCAGCGTAACAGCCGGATCATATGGCTACACCTTC	CASSVTAGSYGYTF
NA	TRBV6-4	TRBD2	TRBJ2-3	TGTGCCAGCAGTGACTCTAGCGGGACGAATACGCAGTATTTT	CASSDSSGTNTQYF
NA	TRBV18	NA	TRBJ2-1	TGTGCCAGCTCGGAGAACACAGGGCGCACTGAGCAGTTCTTC	CASSENTGRTEQFF
NA	TRBV19	NA	TRBJ1-3	TGTGCCAGTAAGGTCCCAGGGAAAGCTTCTGGAAACACCATATATTTT	CASKVPGKASGNTIYF
NA	TRBV3-1/TRBV3-2	NA	TRBJ2-5	TGTGCCAGCAGCCAAGTTATTGAGACCCAGTACTTC	CASSQVIETQYF
NA	TRBV7-7	TRBD2	TRBJ2-1	TGTGCCAGCAGCAGCGGGGGAGCCCGAGTCAATGAGCAGTTCTTC	CASSSGGARVNEQFF
NA	TRBV13	TRBD1	TRBJ1-2	TGTGCCAGCAGCTCATTGCGGACAGGGGGCATCTATGGCTACACCTTC	CASSSLRTGGIYGYTF
NA	TRBV7-3	NA	TRBJ1-1	TGTGCCAGCAGCAGATCAGGGTCCACTGAAGCTTTCTTT	CASSRSGSTEAFF
NA	TRBV3-1/TRBV3-2	NA	TRBJ1-1	TGTGCCAGCAGCCAAGATCGCGGGGGTCTCGCTGAAGCTTTCTTT	CASSQDRGGLAEAFF
NA	TRBV7-8	NA	TRBJ1-1	TGTGCCAGCAGAAAACCCGCGACGTCGGGCACTGAAGCTTTCTTT	CASRKPATSGTEAFF
medium-sized	TRBV19	NA	TRBJ1-5	TGTGCCAGTAGTATAGGGTTACAGGGAAGCAATCAGCCCCAGCATTTT	CASSIGLQGSNQPQHF
NA	TRBV29-1	TRBD1	TRBJ1-1	TGCAGCGCTCCGGACAGGGGGAGGGGGAACACTGAAGCTTTCTTT	CSAPDRGRGNTEAFF
NA	TRBV24-1	NA	TRBJ2-3	TGTGCCACCAGTGATCACCTGAGAGATACGCAGTATTTT	CATSDHLRDTQYF
NA	TRBV5-1	NA	TRBJ1-2	TGCGCCAGCAGCACTAGACAGGATAACTATGGCTACACCTTC	CASSTRQDNYGYTF
NA	TRBV7-8	NA	TRBJ1-3	TGTGCCAGCAGCTCCCTAGGGGGGGCCTTCTCTGGAAACACCATATATTTT	CASSSLGGAFSGNTIYF
few	TRBV3-1/TRBV3-2	NA	TRBJ1-4	TGTGCCAGCAGCCAAGTGAGAATTAATGAAAAACTGTTTTTT	CASSQVRINEKLFF
NA	TRBV25-1	TRBD2	TRBJ2-1	TGTGCCAGCAGTGACCACTTAGGCGGGGGGTTCAACAATGAGCAGTTCTTC	CASSDHLGGGFNNEQFF
NA	TRBV19	TRBD1	TRBJ1-2	TGTGCCAGCAGCGCGGGACAGGTTTTCTATGGCTACACCTTC	CASSAGQVFYGYTF
NA	TRBV7-9	TRBD1	TRBJ1-2	TGTGCCAGCAGTCGGACAGGGGACACCGGCTACACCTTC	CASSRTGDTGYTF
NA	TRBV27	NA	TRBJ2-2	TGTGCCAGCAGTTCTCATACTAACACCGGGGAGCTGTTTTTT	CASSSHTNTGELFF
NA	TRBV27	NA	TRBJ1-2	TGTGCCAGCAGTCCCGCACAGGGCTACTATGGCTACACCTTC	CASSPAQGYYGYTF
NA	TRBV9	NA	TRBJ1-3	TGTGCCAGCAGCGTAGCTCCCCCGGGGTCCTCTGGAAACACCATATATTTT	CASSVAPPGSSGNTIYF
NA	TRBV7-9	TRBD2	TRBJ2-2	TGTGCCAGCGTCCTAGCGGGAGATACCGGGGAGCTGTTTTTT	CASVLAGDTGELFF
NA	TRBV14	NA	TRBJ2-1	TGTGCCAGCAACCCGCTCTCCGGCAGCGATGAGCAGTTCTTC	CASNPLSGSDEQFF
few	TRBV19	TRBD1	TRBJ1-2	TGTGCCAGCCAGACAGGACAGGTTTTGAACTATGGCTACACCTTC	CASQTGQVLNYGYTF
NA	TRBV5-4	TRBD1	TRBJ1-2	TGTGCCAGCAGCTTAGGATCCAGGGGGAGTTATGGCTACACCTTC	CASSLGSRGSYGYTF
NA	TRBV9	NA	TRBJ1-3	TGTGCCAGCAGCGTAGCCCCGGGGTCTGGAAACACCATATATTTT	CASSVAPGSGNTIYF
once	TRBV18	NA	TRBJ1-5	TGTGCCAGCTCCCCCGGCGAAGGGGTAGCTCAGCCCCAGCATTTT	CASSPGEGVAQPQHF